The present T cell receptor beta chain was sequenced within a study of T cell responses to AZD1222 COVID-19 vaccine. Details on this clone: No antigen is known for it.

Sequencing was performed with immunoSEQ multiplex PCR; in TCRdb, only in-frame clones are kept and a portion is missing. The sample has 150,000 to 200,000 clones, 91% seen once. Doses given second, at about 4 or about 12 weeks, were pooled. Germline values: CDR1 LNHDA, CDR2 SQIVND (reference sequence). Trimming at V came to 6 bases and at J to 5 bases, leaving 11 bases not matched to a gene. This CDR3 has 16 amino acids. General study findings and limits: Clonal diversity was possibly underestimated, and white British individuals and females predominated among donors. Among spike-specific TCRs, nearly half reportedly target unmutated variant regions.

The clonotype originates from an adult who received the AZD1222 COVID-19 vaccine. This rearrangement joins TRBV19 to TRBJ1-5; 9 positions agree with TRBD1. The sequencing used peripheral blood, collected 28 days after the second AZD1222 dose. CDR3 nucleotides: TGTGCCAGTAGCCGAGACGGGACAGGGCGTTATCAGCCCCAGCATTTT. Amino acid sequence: CASSRDGTGRYQPQHF.